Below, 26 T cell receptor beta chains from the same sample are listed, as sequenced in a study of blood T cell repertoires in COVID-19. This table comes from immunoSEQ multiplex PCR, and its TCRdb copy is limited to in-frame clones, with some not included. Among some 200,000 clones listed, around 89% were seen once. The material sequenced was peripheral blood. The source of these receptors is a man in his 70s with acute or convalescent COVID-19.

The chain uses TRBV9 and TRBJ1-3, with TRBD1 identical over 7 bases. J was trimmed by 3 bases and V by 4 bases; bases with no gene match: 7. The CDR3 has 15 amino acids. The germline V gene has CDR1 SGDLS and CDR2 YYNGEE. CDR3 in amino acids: CASSPHDRVGNTIYF. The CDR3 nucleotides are TGTGCCAGCAGCCCTCATGACAGGGTTGGAAACACCATATATTTT. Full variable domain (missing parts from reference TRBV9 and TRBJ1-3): DSGVTQTPKHLITATGQRVTLRCSPRSGDLSVYWYQQSLDQGLQFLIQYYNGEERAKGNILERFSAQQFPDLHSELNLSSLELGDSALYFCASSPHDRVGNTIYFGEGSWLTVV.

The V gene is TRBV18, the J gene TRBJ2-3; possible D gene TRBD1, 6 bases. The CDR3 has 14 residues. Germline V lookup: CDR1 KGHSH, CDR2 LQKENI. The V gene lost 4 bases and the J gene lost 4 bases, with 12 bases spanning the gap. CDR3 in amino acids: CASSLNRAPDTQYF. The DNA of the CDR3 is TGTGCCAGCTCACTTAACAGGGCGCCAGATACGCAGTATTTT. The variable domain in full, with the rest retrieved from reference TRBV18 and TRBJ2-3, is NAGVMQNPRHLVRRRGQEARLRCSPMKGHSHVYWYRQLPEEGLKFMVYLQKENIIDESGMPKERFSAEFPKEGPSILRIQQVVRGDSAAYFCASSLNRAPDTQYFGPGTRLTVL.

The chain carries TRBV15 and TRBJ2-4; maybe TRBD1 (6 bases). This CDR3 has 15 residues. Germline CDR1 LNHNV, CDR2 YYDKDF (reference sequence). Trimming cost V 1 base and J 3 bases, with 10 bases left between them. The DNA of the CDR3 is TGTGCCACCAGCAGAGGTCAGGGGATCAAAAACATTCAGTACTTC. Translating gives CATSRGQGIKNIQYF.

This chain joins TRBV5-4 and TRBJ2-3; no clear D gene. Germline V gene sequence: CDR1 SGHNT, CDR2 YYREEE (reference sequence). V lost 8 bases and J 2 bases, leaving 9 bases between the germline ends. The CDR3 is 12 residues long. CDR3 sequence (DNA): TGTGCCAGTACATCCCCCACAGATACGCAGTATTTT. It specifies CASTSPTDTQYF.

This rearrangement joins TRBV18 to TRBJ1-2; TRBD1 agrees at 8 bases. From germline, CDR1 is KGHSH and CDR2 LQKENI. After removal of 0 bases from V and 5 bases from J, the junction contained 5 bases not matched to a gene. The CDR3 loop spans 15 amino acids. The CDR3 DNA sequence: TGTGCCAGCTCACCACCGGCAGGGGGCCGATATGGCTACACCTTC. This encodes CASSPPAGGRYGYTF. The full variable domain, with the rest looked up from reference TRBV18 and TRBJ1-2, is NAGVMQNPRHLVRRRGQEARLRCSPMKGHSHVYWYRQLPEEGLKFMVYLQKENIIDESGMPKERFSAEFPKEGPSILRIQQVVRGDSAAYFCASSPPAGGRYGYTFGSGTRLTVV.

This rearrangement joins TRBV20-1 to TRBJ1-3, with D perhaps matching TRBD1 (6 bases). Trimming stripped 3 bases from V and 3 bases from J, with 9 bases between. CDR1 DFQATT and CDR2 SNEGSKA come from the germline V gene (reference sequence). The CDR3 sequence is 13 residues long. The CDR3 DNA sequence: TGCAGTGCTAGTGTGACAGGTGGAAACACCATATATTTT. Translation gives CSASVTGGNTIYF.

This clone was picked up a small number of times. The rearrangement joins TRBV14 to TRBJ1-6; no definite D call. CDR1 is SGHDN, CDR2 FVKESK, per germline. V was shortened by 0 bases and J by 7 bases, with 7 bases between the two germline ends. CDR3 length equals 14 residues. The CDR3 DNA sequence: TGTGCCAGCAGCCAAGAAACAGCAAATTCACCCCTCCACTTT. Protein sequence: CASSQETANSPLHF.

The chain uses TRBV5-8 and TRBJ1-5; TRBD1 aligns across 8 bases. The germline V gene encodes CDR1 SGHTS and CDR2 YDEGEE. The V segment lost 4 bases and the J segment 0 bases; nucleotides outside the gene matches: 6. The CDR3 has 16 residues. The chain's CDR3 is CASSGGTGNSNQPQHF. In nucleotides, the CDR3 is TGTGCCAGCAGCGGGGGGACAGGCAATAGCAATCAGCCCCAGCATTTT.

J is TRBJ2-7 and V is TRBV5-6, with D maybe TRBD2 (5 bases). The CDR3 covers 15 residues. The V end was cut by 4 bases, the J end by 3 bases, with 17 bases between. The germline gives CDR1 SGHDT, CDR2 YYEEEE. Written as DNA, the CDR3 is TGTGCCAGCAGCCAGGTTAACAGAGGGAACTACGAGCAGTACTTC. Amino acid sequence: CASSQVNRGNYEQYF.

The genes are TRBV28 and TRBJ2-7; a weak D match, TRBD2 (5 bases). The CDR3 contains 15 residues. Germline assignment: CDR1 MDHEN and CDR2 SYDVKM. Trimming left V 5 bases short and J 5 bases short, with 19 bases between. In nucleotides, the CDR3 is TGTGCCAGCAGTACCCCGGGATATTACGCCGACGAGCAGTACTTC. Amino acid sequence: CASSTPGYYADEQYF.

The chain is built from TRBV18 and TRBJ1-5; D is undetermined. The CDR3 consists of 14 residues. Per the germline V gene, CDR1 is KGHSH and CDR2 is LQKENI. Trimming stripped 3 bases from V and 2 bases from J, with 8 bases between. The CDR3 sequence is CASSPSRGNQPQHF. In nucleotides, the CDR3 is TGTGCCAGCTCACCTAGTCGGGGCAATCAGCCCCAGCATTTT.

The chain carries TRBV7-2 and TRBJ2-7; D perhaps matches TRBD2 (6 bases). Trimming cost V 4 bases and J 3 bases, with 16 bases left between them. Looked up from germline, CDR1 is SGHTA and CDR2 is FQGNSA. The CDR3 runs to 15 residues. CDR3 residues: CASSYLGGGVYEQYF. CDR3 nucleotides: TGTGCCAGCAGCTACCTCGGTGGAGGGGTCTACGAGCAGTACTTC.

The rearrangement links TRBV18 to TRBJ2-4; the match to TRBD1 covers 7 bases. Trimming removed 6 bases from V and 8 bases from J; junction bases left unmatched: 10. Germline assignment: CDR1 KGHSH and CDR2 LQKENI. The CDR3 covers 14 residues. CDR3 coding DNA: TGTGCCAGCTCCCGGGACAGCGCTGAGGACATTCAGTACTTC. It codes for CASSRDSAEDIQYF.

The CDR3 DNA reads TGTGCCACCAGCAGAGGACAGGGGTCTAATGAAAAACTGTTTTTT. It yields the protein CATSRGQGSNEKLFF. The chain has TRBV15 and TRBJ1-4; 8 nucleotides match TRBD1. The CDR3 is 15 residues long. J was trimmed by 3 bases and V by 1 base; bases with no gene match: 1. Germline values: CDR1 LNHNV, CDR2 YYDKDF (reference sequence).

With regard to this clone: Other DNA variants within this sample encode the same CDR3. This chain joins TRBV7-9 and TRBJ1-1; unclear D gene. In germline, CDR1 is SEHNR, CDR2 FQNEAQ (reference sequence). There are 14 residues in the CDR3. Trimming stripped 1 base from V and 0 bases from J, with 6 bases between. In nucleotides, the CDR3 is TGTGCCAGCAGCTTAGACACCTTGAACACTGAAGCTTTCTTT. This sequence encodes CASSLDTLNTEAFF.

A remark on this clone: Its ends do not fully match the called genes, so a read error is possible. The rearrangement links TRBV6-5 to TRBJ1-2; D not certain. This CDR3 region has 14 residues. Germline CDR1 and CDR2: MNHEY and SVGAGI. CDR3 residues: CHTEAGGVNYGYTF. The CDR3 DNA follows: TGCCACACAGAGGCAGGAGGAGTTAACTATGGCTACACCTTC.

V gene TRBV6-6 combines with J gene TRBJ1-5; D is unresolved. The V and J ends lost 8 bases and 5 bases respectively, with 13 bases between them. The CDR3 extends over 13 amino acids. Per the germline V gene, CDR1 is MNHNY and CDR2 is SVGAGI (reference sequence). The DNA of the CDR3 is TGTGCCAGCGGTCTCAGGCGGGATCAGCCCCAGCATTTT. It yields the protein CASGLRRDQPQHF.

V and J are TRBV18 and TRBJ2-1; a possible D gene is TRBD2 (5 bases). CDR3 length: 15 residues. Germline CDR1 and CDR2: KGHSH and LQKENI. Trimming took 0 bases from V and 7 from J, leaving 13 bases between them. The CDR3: CASSPPSGSPNEQFF. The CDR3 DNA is TGTGCCAGCTCACCACCAAGCGGCTCGCCAAATGAGCAGTTCTTC.

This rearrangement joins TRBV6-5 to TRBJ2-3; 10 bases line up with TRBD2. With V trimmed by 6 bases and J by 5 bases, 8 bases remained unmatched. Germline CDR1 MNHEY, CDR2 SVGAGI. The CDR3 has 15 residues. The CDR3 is CASSKRLAGKDTQYF. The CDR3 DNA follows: TGTGCCAGCAGCAAGCGACTAGCGGGCAAAGATACGCAGTATTTT.

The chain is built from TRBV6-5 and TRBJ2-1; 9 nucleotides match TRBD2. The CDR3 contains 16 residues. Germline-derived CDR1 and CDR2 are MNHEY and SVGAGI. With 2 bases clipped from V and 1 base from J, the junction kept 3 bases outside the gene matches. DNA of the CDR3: TGTGCCAGCAGTTACGGAGCGGGAGGTTCCTACAATGAGCAGTTCTTC. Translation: CASSYGAGGSYNEQFF.

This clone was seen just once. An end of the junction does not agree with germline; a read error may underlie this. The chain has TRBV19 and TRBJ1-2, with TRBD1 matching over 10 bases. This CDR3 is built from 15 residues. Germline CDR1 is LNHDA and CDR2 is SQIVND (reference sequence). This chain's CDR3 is CASSTTGGGSDGYTF. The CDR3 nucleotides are TGTGCCAGCAGTACGACAGGGGGCGGTTCAGATGGCTACACCTTC.

The CDR3 is CASSAAGQPNTGELFF. The CDR3 DNA sequence: TGTGCCAGCAGCGCTGCAGGACAGCCGAACACCGGGGAGCTGTTTTTT. The rearrangement links TRBV9 to TRBJ2-2, with D maybe TRBD1 (6 bases). CDR1 and CDR2 (germline): SGDLS, YYNGEE. Trimming shortened V by 3 bases and J by 0 bases, and 12 bases separated the two germline ends. The CDR3 runs to 16 residues.

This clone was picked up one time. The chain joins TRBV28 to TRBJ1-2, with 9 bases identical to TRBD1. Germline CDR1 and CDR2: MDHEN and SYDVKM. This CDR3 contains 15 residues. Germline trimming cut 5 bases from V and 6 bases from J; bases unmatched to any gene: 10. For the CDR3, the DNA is TGTGCCAGCAGTGGAGCCGGGACAGGGAAGGATGGCTACACCTTC. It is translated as CASSGAGTGKDGYTF.

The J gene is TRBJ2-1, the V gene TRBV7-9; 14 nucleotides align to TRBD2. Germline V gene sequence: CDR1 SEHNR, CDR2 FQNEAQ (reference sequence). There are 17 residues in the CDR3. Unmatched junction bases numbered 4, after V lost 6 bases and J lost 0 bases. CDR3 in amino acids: CASRSGLAGVSYNEQFF. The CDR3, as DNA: TGTGCCAGCAGGTCGGGACTAGCGGGAGTCTCCTACAATGAGCAGTTCTTC. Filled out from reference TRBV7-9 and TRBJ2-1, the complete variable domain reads DTGVSQNPRHKITKRGQNVTFRCDPISEHNRLYWYRQTLGQGPEFLTYFQNEAQLEKSRLLSDRFSAERPKGSFSTLEIQRTEQGDSAMYLCASRSGLAGVSYNEQFFGPGTRLTVL.

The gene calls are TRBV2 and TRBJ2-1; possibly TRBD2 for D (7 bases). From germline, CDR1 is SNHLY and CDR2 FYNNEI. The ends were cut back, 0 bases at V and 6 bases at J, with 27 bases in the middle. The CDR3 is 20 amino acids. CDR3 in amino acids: CASSEALPGRGATRSNEQFF. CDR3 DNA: TGTGCCAGCAGTGAAGCGCTTCCGGGACGGGGGGCCACTAGGTCCAATGAGCAGTTCTTC.

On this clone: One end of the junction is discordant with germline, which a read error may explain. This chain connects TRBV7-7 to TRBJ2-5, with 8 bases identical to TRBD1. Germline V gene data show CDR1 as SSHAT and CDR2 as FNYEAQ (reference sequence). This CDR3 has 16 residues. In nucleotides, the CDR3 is TGTGCTAGCAGCTTATTCCAAGGACAGGGAGGAGAGACCCAGTACTTC. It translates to CASSLFQGQGGETQYF.